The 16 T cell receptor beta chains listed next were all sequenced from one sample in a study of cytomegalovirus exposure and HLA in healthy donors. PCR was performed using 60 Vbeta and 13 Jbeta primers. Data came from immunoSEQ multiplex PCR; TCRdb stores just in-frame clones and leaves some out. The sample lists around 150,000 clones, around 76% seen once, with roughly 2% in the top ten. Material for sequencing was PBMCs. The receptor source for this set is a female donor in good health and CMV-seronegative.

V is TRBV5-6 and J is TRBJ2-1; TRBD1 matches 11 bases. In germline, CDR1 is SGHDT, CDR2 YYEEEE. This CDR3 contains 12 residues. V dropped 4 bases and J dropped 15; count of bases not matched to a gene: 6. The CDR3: CASSPGQGDRFF. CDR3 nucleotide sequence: TGTGCCAGCAGCCCGGGACAGGGGGATAGGTTCTTC.

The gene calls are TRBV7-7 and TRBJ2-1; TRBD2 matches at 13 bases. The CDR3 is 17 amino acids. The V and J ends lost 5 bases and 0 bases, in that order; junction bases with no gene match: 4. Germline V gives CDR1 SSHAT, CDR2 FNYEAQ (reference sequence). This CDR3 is CASSPWTSGSSYNEQFF. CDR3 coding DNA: TGTGCCAGCAGCCCCTGGACTAGCGGGAGCTCCTACAATGAGCAGTTCTTC.

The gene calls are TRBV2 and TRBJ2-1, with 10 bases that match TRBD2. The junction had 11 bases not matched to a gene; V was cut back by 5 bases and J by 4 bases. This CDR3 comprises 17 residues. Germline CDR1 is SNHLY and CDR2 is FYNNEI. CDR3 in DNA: TGTGCCAGCAGTCCAGATTCTAGCGGGGGCGGTTACAATGAGCAGTTCTTC. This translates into CASSPDSSGGGYNEQFF.

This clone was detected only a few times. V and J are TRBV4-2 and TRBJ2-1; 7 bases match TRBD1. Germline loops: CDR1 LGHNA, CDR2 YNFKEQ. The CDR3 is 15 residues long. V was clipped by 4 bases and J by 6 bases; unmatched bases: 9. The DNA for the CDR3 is TGTGCCAGCAGCCCCGGGACAGTTGTCCTCAATGAGCAGTTCTTC. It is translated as CASSPGTVVLNEQFF.

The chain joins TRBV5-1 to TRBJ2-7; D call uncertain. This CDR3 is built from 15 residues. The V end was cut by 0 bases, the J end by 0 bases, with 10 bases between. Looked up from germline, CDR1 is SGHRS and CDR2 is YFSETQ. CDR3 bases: TGCGCCAGCAGCTTGGGAGCGACGAACTCCTACGAGCAGTACTTC. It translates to CASSLGATNSYEQYF.

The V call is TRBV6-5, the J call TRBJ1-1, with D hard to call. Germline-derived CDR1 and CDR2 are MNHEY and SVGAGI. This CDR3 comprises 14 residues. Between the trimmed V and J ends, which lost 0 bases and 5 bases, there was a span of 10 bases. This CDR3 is CASSYSPGGTEAFF. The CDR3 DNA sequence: TGTGCCAGCAGTTACTCGCCCGGAGGGACTGAAGCTTTCTTT.

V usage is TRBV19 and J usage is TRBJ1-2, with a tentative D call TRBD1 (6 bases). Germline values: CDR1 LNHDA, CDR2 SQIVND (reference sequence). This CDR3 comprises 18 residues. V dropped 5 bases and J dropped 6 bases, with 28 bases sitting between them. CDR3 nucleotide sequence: TGTGCCAGTAGTCTTGCTAAGGACAGTCCTCTTTACGCCGATGGCTACACCTTC. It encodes CASSLAKDSPLYADGYTF.

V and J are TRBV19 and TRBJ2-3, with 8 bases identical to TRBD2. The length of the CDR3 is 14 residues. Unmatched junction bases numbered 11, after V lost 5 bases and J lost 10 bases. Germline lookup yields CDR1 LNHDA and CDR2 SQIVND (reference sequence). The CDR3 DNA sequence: TGTGCCAGTAGTCCAACCGGACTAGCAAGCGCGCAGTATTTT. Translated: CASSPTGLASAQYF.

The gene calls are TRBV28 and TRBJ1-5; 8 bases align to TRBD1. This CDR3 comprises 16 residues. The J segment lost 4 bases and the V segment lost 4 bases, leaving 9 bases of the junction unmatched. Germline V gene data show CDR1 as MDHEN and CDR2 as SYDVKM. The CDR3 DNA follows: TGTGCCAGCAGTTCAGGACAGGGCGTTCAAAATCAGCCCCAGCATTTT. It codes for CASSSGQGVQNQPQHF.

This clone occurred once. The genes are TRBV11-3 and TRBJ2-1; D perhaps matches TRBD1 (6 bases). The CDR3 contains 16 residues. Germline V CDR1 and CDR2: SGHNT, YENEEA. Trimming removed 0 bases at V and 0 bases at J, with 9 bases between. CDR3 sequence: CASSLEGASSYNEQFF. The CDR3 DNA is TGTGCCAGCAGCTTAGAGGGGGCTAGCTCCTACAATGAGCAGTTCTTC.

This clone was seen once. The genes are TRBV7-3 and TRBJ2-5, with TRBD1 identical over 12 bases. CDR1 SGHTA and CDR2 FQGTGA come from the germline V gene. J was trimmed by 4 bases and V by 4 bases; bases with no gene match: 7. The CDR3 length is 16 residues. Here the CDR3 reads CASSSNRDRGRETQYF. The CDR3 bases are TGTGCCAGCAGCTCCAACCGGGACAGGGGGCGAGAGACCCAGTACTTC. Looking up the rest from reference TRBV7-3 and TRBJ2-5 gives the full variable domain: GAGVSQTPSNKVTEKGKYVELRCDPISGHTALYWYRQSLGQGPEFLIYFQGTGAADDSGLPNDRFFAVRPEGSVSTLKIQRTERGDSAVYLCASSSNRDRGRETQYFGPGTRLLVL.

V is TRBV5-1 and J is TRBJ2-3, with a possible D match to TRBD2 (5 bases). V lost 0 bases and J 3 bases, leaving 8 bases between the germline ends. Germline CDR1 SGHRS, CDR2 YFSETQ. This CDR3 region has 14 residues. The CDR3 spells CASSLASKTDTQYF. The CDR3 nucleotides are TGCGCCAGCAGCTTGGCTAGCAAAACAGATACGCAGTATTTT.

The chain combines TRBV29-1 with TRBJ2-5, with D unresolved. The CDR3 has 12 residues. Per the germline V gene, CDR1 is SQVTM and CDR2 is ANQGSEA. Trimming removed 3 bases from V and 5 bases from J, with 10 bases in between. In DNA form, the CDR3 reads TGCAGCGTTGAGCCAGGCTCGGAGACCCAGTACTTC. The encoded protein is CSVEPGSETQYF.

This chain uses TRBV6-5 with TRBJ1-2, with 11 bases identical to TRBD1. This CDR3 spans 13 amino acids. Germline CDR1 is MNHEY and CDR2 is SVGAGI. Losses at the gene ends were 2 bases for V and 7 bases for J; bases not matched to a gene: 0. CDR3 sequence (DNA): TGTGCCAGCAGTTACGGGACAGGGGGTGGCTACACCTTC. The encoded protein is CASSYGTGGGYTF.

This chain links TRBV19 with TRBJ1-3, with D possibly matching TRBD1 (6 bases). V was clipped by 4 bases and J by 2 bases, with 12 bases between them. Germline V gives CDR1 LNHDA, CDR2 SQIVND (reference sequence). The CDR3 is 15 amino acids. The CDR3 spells CASSTPRQAGNTIYF. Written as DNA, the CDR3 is TGTGCCAGTAGTACTCCCAGACAGGCTGGAAACACCATATATTTT.

The CDR3, as DNA: TGTGCCAGCAGCTTTGGACAGGGTGACTTTTATGGCTACACCTTC. It codes for CASSFGQGDFYGYTF. The chain employs TRBV5-4 and TRBJ1-2; 8 bases are shared with TRBD1. This CDR3 has 15 amino acids. The V gene end was trimmed by 2 bases and the J gene end by 5 bases; junction bases not matched to a gene: 8. Germline-derived CDR1 and CDR2 are SGHNT and YYREEE (reference sequence).